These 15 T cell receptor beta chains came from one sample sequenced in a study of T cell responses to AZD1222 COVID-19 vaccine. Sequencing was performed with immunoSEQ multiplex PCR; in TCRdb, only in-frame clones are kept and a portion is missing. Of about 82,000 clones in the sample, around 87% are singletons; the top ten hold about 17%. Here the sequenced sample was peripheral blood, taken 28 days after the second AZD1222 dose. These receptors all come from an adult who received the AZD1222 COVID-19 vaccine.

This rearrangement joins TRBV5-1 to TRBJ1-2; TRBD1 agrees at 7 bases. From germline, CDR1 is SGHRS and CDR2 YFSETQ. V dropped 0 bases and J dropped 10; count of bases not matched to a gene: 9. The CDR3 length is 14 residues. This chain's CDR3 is CASSLGWDRGIYTF. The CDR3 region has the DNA TGCGCCAGCAGCTTGGGTTGGGACAGAGGGATCTACACCTTC.

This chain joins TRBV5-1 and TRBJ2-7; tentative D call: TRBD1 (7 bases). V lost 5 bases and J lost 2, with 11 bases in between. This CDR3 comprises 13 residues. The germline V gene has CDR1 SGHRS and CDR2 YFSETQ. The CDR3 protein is CASREGAPYEQYF. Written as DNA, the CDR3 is TGCGCCAGCAGGGAGGGGGCCCCCTACGAGCAGTACTTC.

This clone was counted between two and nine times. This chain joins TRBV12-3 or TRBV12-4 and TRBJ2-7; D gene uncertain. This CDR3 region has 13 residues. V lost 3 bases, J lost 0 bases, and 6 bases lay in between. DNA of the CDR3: TGTGCCAGCAGTTTGTTCGACTCCTACGAGCAGTACTTC. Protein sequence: CASSLFDSYEQYF.

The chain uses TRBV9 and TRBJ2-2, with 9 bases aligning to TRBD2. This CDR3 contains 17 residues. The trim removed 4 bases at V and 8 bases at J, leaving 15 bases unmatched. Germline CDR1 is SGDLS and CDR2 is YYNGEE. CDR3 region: CASSPPWGGGASGELFF. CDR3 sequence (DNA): TGTGCCAGCAGCCCCCCATGGGGCGGGGGGGCCTCTGGGGAGCTGTTTTTT.

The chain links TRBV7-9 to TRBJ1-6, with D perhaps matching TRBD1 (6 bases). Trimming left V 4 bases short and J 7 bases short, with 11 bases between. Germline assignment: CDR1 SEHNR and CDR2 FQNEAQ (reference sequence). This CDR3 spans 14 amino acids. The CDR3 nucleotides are TGTGCCAGCAGCTCGGACAGAGCAAATTCACCCCTCCACTTT. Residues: CASSSDRANSPLHF. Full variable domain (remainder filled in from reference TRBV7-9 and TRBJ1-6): DTGVSQNPRHKITKRGQNVTFRCDPISEHNRLYWYRQTLGQGPEFLTYFQNEAQLEKSRLLSDRFSAERPKGSFSTLEIQRTEQGDSAMYLCASSSDRANSPLHFGNGTRLTVT.

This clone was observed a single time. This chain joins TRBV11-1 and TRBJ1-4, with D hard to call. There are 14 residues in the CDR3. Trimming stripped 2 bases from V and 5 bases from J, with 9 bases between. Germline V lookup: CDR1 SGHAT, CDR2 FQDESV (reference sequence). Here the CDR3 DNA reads TGTGCCAGCAGCTTAAGTTTGGGGAATGAAAAACTGTTTTTT. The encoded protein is CASSLSLGNEKLFF.

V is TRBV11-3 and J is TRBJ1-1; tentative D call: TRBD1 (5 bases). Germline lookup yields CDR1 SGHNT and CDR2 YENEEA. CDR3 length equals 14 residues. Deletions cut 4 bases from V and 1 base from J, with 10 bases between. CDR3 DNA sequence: TGTGCCAGCAGCTCGGGACTGGCGAACACTGAAGCTTTCTTT. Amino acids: CASSSGLANTEAFF.

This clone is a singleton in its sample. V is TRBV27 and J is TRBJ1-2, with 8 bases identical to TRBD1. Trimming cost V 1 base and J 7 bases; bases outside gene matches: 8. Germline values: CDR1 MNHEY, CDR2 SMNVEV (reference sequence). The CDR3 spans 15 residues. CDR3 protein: CASSLFSRGLSGYTF. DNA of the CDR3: TGTGCCAGCAGTTTATTTTCCAGGGGGCTGTCTGGCTACACCTTC.

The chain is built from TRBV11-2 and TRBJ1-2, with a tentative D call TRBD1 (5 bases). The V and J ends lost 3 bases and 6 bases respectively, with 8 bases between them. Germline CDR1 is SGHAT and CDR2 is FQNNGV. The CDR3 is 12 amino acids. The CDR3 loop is CASSLGTNGYTF. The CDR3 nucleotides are TGTGCCAGCAGCTTGGGGACGAATGGCTACACCTTC.

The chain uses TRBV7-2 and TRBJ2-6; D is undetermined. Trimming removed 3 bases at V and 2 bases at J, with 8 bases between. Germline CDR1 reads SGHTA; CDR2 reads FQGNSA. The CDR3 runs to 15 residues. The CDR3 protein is CASSFSVTGANVLTF. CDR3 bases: TGTGCCAGCAGCTTTTCCGTCACTGGGGCCAACGTCCTGACTTTC.

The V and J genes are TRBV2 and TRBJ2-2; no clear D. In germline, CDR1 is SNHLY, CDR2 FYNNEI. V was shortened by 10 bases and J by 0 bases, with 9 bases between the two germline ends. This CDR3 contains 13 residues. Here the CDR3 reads CATTTSNTGELFF. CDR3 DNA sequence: TGTGCCACGACCACCTCGAACACCGGGGAGCTGTTTTTT.

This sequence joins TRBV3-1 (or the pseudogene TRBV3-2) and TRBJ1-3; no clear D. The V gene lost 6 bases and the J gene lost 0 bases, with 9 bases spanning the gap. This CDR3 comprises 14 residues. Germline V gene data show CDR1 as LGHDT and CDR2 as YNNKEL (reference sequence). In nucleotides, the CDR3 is TGTGCCAGCAGTCGCGATAGCTCTGGAAACACCATATATTTT. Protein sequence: CASSRDSSGNTIYF.

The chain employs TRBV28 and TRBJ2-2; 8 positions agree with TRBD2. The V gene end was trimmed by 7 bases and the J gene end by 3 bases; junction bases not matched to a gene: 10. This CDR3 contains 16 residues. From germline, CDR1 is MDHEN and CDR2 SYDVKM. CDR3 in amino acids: CASKTFPGGDTGELFF. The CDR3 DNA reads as TGTGCCAGCAAAACTTTCCCGGGGGGGGACACCGGGGAGCTGTTTTTT.

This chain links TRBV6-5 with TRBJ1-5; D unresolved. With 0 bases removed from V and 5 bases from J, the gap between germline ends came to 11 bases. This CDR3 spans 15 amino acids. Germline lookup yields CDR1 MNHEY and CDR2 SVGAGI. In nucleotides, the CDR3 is TGTGCCAGCAGTTACTCCCCTAGGAGGGATCAGCCCCAGCATTTT. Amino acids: CASSYSPRRDQPQHF.

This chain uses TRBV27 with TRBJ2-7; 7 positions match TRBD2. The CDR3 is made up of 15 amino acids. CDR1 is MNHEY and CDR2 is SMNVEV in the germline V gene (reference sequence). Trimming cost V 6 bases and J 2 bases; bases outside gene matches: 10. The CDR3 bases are TGTGCCAGCAGGGCCCCGGGGGGAATCCCCTACGAGCAGTACTTC. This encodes CASRAPGGIPYEQYF.